This passage covers 17 T cell receptor beta chains from one sample sequenced in a study of T cell clonality in common variable immunodeficiency. Findings and limits, study-wide: Fewer deletions and N-nucleotide insertions were reportedly seen in common variable immunodeficiency TCR beta sequences.

The method was immunoSEQ multiplex PCR; TCRdb's version includes in-frame clones alone and lacks a portion of them. The table lists some 9,700 clones, with no singletons. These TCRs are of unknown antigen specificity. The sample consisted of peripheral blood mononuclear cells. These receptors were taken from a human donor with common variable immunodeficiency.

This clone was seen ten or more times. The read ends 3 residues early relative to the CDR3; the germline J gene fills the gap. This chain joins TRBV7-9 and TRBJ1-2; perhaps TRBD1 as D (6 bases). CDR1 is SEHNR and CDR2 is FQNEAQ in the germline V gene (reference sequence). The CDR3 totals 15 residues. The V end lost 3 bases, the J end lost 7 bases, and 18 bases lay between the germline ends. Partial CDR3 DNA: TGTGCCAGCAGCTTCGAATTGACAGGCACCCGTGGC. It is translated as CASSFELTGTRG. The full CDR3 protein is CASSFELTGTRGYTF. Using reference TRBV7-9 and TRBJ1-2 for the parts outside the CDR3, the full variable domain is DTGVSQNPRHKITKRGQNVTFRCDPISEHNRLYWYRQTLGQGPEFLTYFQNEAQLEKSRLLSDRFSAERPKGSFSTLEIQRTEQGDSAMYLCASSFELTGTRGYTFGSGTRLTVV.

There are many counts of this clone. The junction departs from germline at one end; a sequencing error may be responsible. The read ends 3 residues early relative to the CDR3; the germline J gene fills the gap. The chain joins TRBV4-2 to TRBJ2-3; a possible D gene is TRBD1 (5 bases). Germline CDR1 is LGHNA and CDR2 is YNFKEQ. The CDR3 length is 15 residues. CDR3 sequence: CASTSTVFSTDTQYF. Incomplete CDR3 DNA: TGCGCCAGCACCTCGACAGTTTTTAGCACAGATACG.

This clone was recorded at least ten times. The read is 3 residues too short to cover the CDR3 end, so that end is filled in from the germline J gene. This chain connects TRBV7-2 to TRBJ1-2; D is unresolved. The CDR3 sequence is 15 residues long. Trimming removed 3 bases at V and 4 bases at J, with 15 bases between. The germline V gene has CDR1 SGHTA and CDR2 FQGNSA. CDR3 DNA (partial): TGTGCCAGCAGCTTTTTCGGGTCCCTGAGCTATGGC. Its translation: CASSFFGSLSYG. The full CDR3 protein reads CASSFFGSLSYGYTF.

On this clone itself: The read comes to an end 3 residues before the CDR3 does, leaving the germline J gene to fill in the end. The chain combines TRBV2 with TRBJ2-1, with a weak D call TRBD1 (5 bases). The ends were cut back, 6 bases at V and 4 bases at J, with 10 bases in the middle. This CDR3 has 13 residues. Germline values: CDR1 SNHLY, CDR2 FYNNEI. The CDR3 is CASSRVGYNEQFF. The CDR3 DNA, read in part, is TGTGCCAGCAGCAGGGTGGGGTACAATGAG.

This clone occurred many times. One end of the junction does not line up with germline, which may come from a read error. The missing CDR3 end, 3 residues past where the read stops, is filled in from the germline J gene. The chain combines TRBV29-1 with TRBJ1-2; no reliable D call. This CDR3 comprises 12 residues. Germline V gene lookup returns CDR1 SQVTM and CDR2 ANQGSEA. The sequenced part of the CDR3 DNA is TGCAACGTTGGCACAGCTAACTATGGC. This codes for CNVGTANYG. In full, the CDR3 reads CNVGTANYGYTF.

Comments on this clone: Coverage ceases 3 residues before the CDR3 finishes, and the germline J gene fills in the end. This sequence joins TRBV19 and TRBJ2-5; 9 nucleotides agree with TRBD1. With 6 bases clipped from V and 6 bases from J, the junction kept 8 bases outside the gene matches. The CDR3 covers 14 residues. Germline V gene sequence: CDR1 LNHDA, CDR2 SQIVND (reference sequence). The DNA read from the CDR3 is TGTGCCAGTAGCACACAGGGGGCTTATAAGACC. This codes for CASSTQGAYKT. The whole CDR3 sequence reads CASSTQGAYKTQYF.

This clone was found many times. This may be a read error, as it is one base from a much larger clone. Read data end 3 residues before the CDR3 end; the end is taken from the germline J gene. The chain recombines TRBV24-1 with TRBJ2-3; 8 bases map to TRBD2. The CDR3 totals 18 residues. Germline assignment: CDR1 KGHDR and CDR2 SFDVKD. CDR3 sequence: CATSDPTQRETGTGTQYF. The part of the CDR3 DNA that was read is TGTGCCACCAGTGATCCCACTCAGCGGGAGACGGGTACAGGTACG.

This clone was recorded many times. The read comes to an end 3 residues before the CDR3 does, leaving the germline J gene to fill in the end. The gene calls are TRBV30 and TRBJ2-1; D is ambiguous. This CDR3 has 13 amino acids. V shed 4 bases and J shed 3 bases, with 10 bases lying between them. Germline-derived CDR1 and CDR2 are GTSNPN and SVGIG (reference sequence). The CDR3 region is CAWTPLIYNEQFF. The DNA read from the CDR3 is TGTGCCTGGACTCCCCTAATCTACAATGAG.

The table lists this clone with many counts. Read sequence stops 3 residues before the CDR3 end, and the germline J gene provides the missing end. This chain links TRBV10-3 with TRBJ2-7; TRBD1 matches 10 bases. The CDR3 sequence is 15 residues long. Germline CDR1 and CDR2: ENHRY and SYGVKD. The ends lost 7 bases at V and 0 bases at J; junction bases unmatched: 6. The CDR3 protein is CAIKTGQGDSYEQYF. The sequenced part of the CDR3 DNA is TGTGCCATCAAGACCGGACAGGGGGACTCCTACGAG.

This clone was observed at least ten times. The CDR3 reads CASRREVEETQYF. The CDR3 bases that were read are TGTGCCAGCAGGCGGGAGGTCGAAGAGACC. The V call is TRBV5-5, the J call TRBJ2-5, with 8 positions matching TRBD2. The CDR3 is cut off 3 residues early in the read; its end comes from the germline J gene. The CDR3 covers 13 residues. V shed 5 bases, J shed 3 bases, and the junction held 3 bases outside the gene matches. Germline V gene sequence: CDR1 SGHKS, CDR2 YYEKEE (reference sequence).

This clone occurred many times. The CDR3 end is not reached by the read, which stops 3 residues before it; the germline J gene fills it in. The chain employs TRBV6-1 and TRBJ2-7; possible D gene TRBD2, 7 bases. The ends were cut back, 3 bases at V and 5 bases at J, with 14 bases in the middle. CDR1 is MNHNS, CDR2 SASEGT, per germline. This CDR3 is 14 amino acids long. The sequenced part of the CDR3 DNA is TGTGCCAGCAGTGACCTCGGGGGGCACAACGAG. Its translation: CASSDLGGHNE. The whole CDR3 reads CASSDLGGHNEQYF.

This clone was found many times. The sequenced fragment ends 3 residues before the CDR3 boundary, so the rest is inferred from the germline J gene. This chain uses TRBV9 with TRBJ1-4, with a weak D call TRBD1 (6 bases). V gave up 3 bases and J gave up 6 bases, with 15 bases separating them. CDR3 length equals 15 residues. CDR1 and CDR2 from the germline V gene are SGDLS and YYNGEE. This CDR3 reads CASSALDTGHEKLFF. The covered CDR3 bases are TGTGCCAGCAGCGCATTGGACACAGGGCATGAAAAA.

This clone appeared many times. The read halts 3 residues ahead of the CDR3 end, with the missing end drawn from the germline J gene. This chain links TRBV18 with TRBJ2-3, with TRBD1 matching 7 bases. The germline gives CDR1 KGHSH, CDR2 LQKENI. The CDR3 contains 16 residues. Trimming removed 3 bases from V and 1 base from J; junction bases left unmatched: 7. CDR3 DNA (partial): TGTGCCAGCTCACCCAGGGCAGGGGGAGGCACAGATACG. Its protein is CASSPRAGGGTDT. From start to end, the CDR3 is CASSPRAGGGTDTQYF.

This clone has ten or more counts. Read data end 3 residues before the CDR3 end; the end is taken from the germline J gene. The J gene is TRBJ1-2, the V gene TRBV20-1; 11 positions agree with TRBD1. In germline, CDR1 is DFQATT, CDR2 SNEGSKA (reference sequence). This CDR3 has 14 amino acids. V was clipped by 5 bases and J by 3 bases; unmatched bases: 5. CDR3: CSAEDRGRDYGYTF. Partial CDR3 DNA: TGCAGTGCTGAGGACAGGGGGCGGGACTATGGC.

By its share, this clone is medium-sized. The CDR3 goes on 3 residues after the read ends, and that part is filled in from the germline J gene. The chain carries TRBV5-1 and TRBJ2-1; 8 nucleotides line up with TRBD2. This CDR3 spans 14 amino acids. CDR1 SGHRS and CDR2 YFSETQ come from the germline V gene. Germline trimming cut 2 bases from V and 9 bases from J; bases unmatched to any gene: 7. The CDR3 protein is CASSFPGGQVEQFF. Incomplete CDR3 DNA: TGCGCCAGCAGCTTTCCGGGGGGGCAGGTTGAG.

In this sample, this clone turned up many times. The missing CDR3 end, 3 residues past where the read stops, is filled in from the germline J gene. This chain joins TRBV5-3 and TRBJ2-1; 12 bases align to TRBD2. TRBV5-3 is an ORF for which the function is uncertain. The CDR3 runs to 17 residues. V dropped 1 base and J dropped 5; count of bases not matched to a gene: 7. The covered CDR3 bases are TGTGCCAGAAGCTTGTCTAGCGGGGGGGCCTCGGACAATGAG. Translating it yields CARSLSSGGASDNE. The whole CDR3 reads CARSLSSGGASDNEQFF.

This clone appeared many times. The read ends 3 residues before the CDR3 terminus; that terminus is restored from the germline J gene. The V and J genes are TRBV30 and TRBJ2-1; TRBD1 matches at 8 bases. V dropped 6 bases and J dropped 7; count of bases not matched to a gene: 8. This CDR3 comprises 13 residues. Germline loops: CDR1 GTSNPN, CDR2 SVGIG (reference sequence). The CDR3 is CACGQGGMNEQFF. The sequenced part of the CDR3 DNA is TGTGCCTGCGGACAGGGAGGTATGAATGAG.